The present entry profiles one T cell receptor (beta chain) with its context. Only in-frame clones appear in the TCRdb table, and some are missing; sequencing was by immunoSEQ multiplex PCR. Of around 170,000 clones listed, around 89% were seen once; the top ten hold 2.5% to 3%. This specimen belongs to a study of cytomegalovirus exposure and HLA in healthy donors. The ends were cut back, 1 base at V and 0 bases at J, with 8 bases in the middle. Germline values: CDR1 SGHDT, CDR2 YYEEEE. The CDR3 extends over 15 amino acids. Sequenced input: PBMCs. The V gene is TRBV5-6, the J gene TRBJ1-5; D not certain. This clonotype was obtained from a man between 18 and 29 years old in good health and CMV-seronegative. The CDR3 nucleotides are TGTGCCAGCAGCTTGTTAGGAGATAGCAATCAGCCCCAGCATTTT. This encodes CASSLLGDSNQPQHF.